This T cell receptor beta chain was sequenced during a study of blood T cell repertoires in COVID-19. Study summary: The origin of the acute and convalescent COVID-19 samples was the United States, Italy and Spain. T cells, B-cell-depleted T cells, or PBMCs provided the cDNA or gDNA that served as material.

Per the study methods: The assay estimated nucleated cells by amplifying reference gene primers. Clones were sequenced by immunoSEQ multiplex PCR, and TCRdb holds only the in-frame ones, with some missing. Clone size and the V and J calls come from that table; the DNA yielded D and trimming. The sample has 200,000 to 300,000 clones; roughly 91% are singletons. The CDR3 is 14 amino acids. Germline V lookup: CDR1 SGHNT, CDR2 YENEEA. V shed 5 bases, J shed 2 bases, and the junction held 5 bases outside the gene matches. Donors in Cohort 3 who had recovered were those with two negative PCRs, healthcare professional clearance, or resolution of their symptoms.

The genes are TRBV11-3 and TRBJ2-7; TRBD2 aligns across 8 bases. The origin of this receptor is a man aged 35 to 55 who had recovered from COVID-19. The specimen was PBMCs or T cells enriched from blood (not recorded which). CDR3 loop: CASSTVTSAYEQYF. The CDR3 DNA follows: TGTGCCAGCAGCACCGTGACTAGCGCCTACGAGCAGTACTTC.